The 15 T cell receptor beta chains below all came from one sample that was sequenced in a study of metastatic and nonmetastatic thyroid tumors. Treatment of any kind had been given to no patient before thyroid surgery. From the PCR reads, TCRdb re-called clones with MiXCR. The sample consists of tens of thousands of clones, about a sixth of them appearing once. The sample consisted of tumor tissue. The receptors here all came from a female donor with papillary thyroid cancer or a benign thyroid nodule (not recorded which). Some clones in this sample may be carry-over from other donors' samples.

At least ten counts were recorded for this clone. The chain employs TRBV19 and TRBJ1-5; TRBD1 agrees at 7 bases. Germline CDR1 and CDR2: LNHDA and SQIVND (reference sequence). Trimming at V came to 5 bases and at J to 6 bases, leaving 7 bases not matched to a gene. This CDR3 comprises 14 residues. The CDR3 nucleotides read TGTGCCAGTAGTTCGGGGACAGAGTTTCAGCCCCAGCATTTT. It translates to CASSSGTEFQPQHF.

This clone showed up just a few times. The chain recombines TRBV5-1 with TRBJ2-1, with D possibly being TRBD1 (6 bases). Germline-derived CDR1 and CDR2 are SGHRS and YFSETQ. Trimming shortened V by 4 bases and J by 0 bases, and 14 bases separated the two germline ends. This CDR3 region has 16 residues. CDR3 DNA: TGCGCCAGCAGCCTATCAGACAGGAGCTCCTACAATGAGCAGTTCTTC. Encoded protein: CASSLSDRSSYNEQFF.

This clone has at least ten counts. The DNA of the CDR3 is TGTGCCAGCAGCCTGGCGGGAGTTTTCGACGAGCAGTACTTC. This codes for CASSLAGVFDEQYF. This chain joins TRBV3-1 and TRBJ2-7; 7 bases align to TRBD2. Per germline, CDR1 LGHDT and CDR2 YNNKEL (reference sequence). This CDR3 region has 14 residues. V shed 4 bases and J 5 bases; nucleotides not matched to a gene: 8.

This chain connects TRBV6-1 to TRBJ1-5, with D unclear. The CDR3 is 13 amino acids. Trimming took 6 bases from V and 6 from J, leaving 12 bases between them. CDR1 MNHNS and CDR2 SASEGT come from the germline V gene. The CDR3 bases are TGTGCCAGCAGGGCCCAGGCCGCTCAGCCCCAGCATTTT. Amino acids: CASRAQAAQPQHF.

This clone occurred many times. This chain connects TRBV27 to TRBJ2-2; D not resolved. This CDR3 region has 14 residues. The V end lost 0 bases, the J end lost 8 bases, and 10 bases lay between the germline ends. Germline values: CDR1 MNHEY, CDR2 SMNVEV (reference sequence). The CDR3 DNA reads as TGTGCCAGCAGTTTATCGTTGGGGTCGGGGGAGCTGTTTTTT. It encodes CASSLSLGSGELFF.

This clone was seen more than once but under ten times. V and J are TRBV6-8 and TRBJ2-1, with D perhaps TRBD2 (5 bases). The germline V gene has CDR1 MNHGY and CDR2 SAAAGT. This CDR3 spans 16 amino acids. V gave up 6 bases and J gave up 6 bases, with 21 bases separating them. The CDR3 DNA sequence: TGTGCCAGCAGCCTTCTCGGTCGGGGTCGATGCAATGAGCAGTTCTTC. As protein: CASSLLGRGRCNEQFF.

This clone has a handful of counts. The chain combines TRBV19 with TRBJ2-3, with no clear D. The CDR3 runs 15 residues. Trimming pared 3 bases from V and 0 bases from J, leaving 10 bases between. Germline assignment: CDR1 LNHDA and CDR2 SQIVND (reference sequence). This CDR3 is CASSIKGMSTDTQYF. The CDR3, as DNA: TGTGCCAGTAGTATTAAAGGGATGAGCACAGATACGCAGTATTTT.

This clone is a singleton in its sample. The chain couples TRBV30 to TRBJ1-5; D might be TRBD1 (6 bases). CDR1 and CDR2 (germline): GTSNPN, SVGIG (reference sequence). Trimming took off 2 bases at V and 2 bases at J, with 13 bases between the two ends. This CDR3 contains 15 residues. The CDR3 protein is CAWSIQGLGNQPQHF. The CDR3 DNA reads TGTGCCTGGAGTATCCAGGGGTTGGGCAATCAGCCCCAGCATTTT.

Many counts were recorded for this clone. The chain has TRBV18 and TRBJ1-4; D is unclear. Germline V gene sequence: CDR1 KGHSH, CDR2 LQKENI. The CDR3 is 16 residues long. Trimming removed 2 bases at V and 5 bases at J, with 15 bases between. CDR3 protein: CASSPALVGSNEKLFF. DNA of the CDR3: TGTGCCAGCTCACCAGCATTGGTAGGATCGAATGAAAAACTGTTTTTT. Drawing the rest from reference TRBV18 and TRBJ1-4, the complete variable domain is NAGVMQNPRHLVRRRGQEARLRCSPMKGHSHVYWYRQLPEEGLKFMVYLQKENIIDESGMPKERFSAEFPKEGPSILRIQQVVRGDSAAYFCASSPALVGSNEKLFFGSGTQLSVL.

This clone was counted many times. This chain joins TRBV18 and TRBJ1-1, with D perhaps matching TRBD1 (5 bases). V lost 2 bases and J lost 1, with 14 bases in between. Germline V gene data show CDR1 as KGHSH and CDR2 as LQKENI. This CDR3 has 16 residues. This CDR3 reads CASSPWRGGSNTEAFF. CDR3 DNA sequence: TGTGCCAGCTCACCATGGAGGGGAGGGTCGAACACTGAAGCTTTCTTT.

This clone was counted at least ten times. J is TRBJ1-3 and V is TRBV10-3; TRBD1 is a possible D gene (6 bases). The V gene lost 9 bases and the J gene lost 3 bases, with 12 bases spanning the gap. The CDR3 extends over 13 amino acids. Germline lookup yields CDR1 ENHRY and CDR2 SYGVKD. The CDR3 DNA is TGTGCCATTATGGGGGCGGGTGGAAACACCATATATTTT. Amino acids: CAIMGAGGNTIYF.

This clone has ten or more counts. The genes are TRBV27 and TRBJ2-7; 7 bases are a match to TRBD1. Germline assignment: CDR1 MNHEY and CDR2 SMNVEV (reference sequence). The CDR3 length is 14 residues. Losses at the gene ends were 5 bases for V and 5 bases for J; bases not matched to a gene: 9. The CDR3 loop is CASSLTGFLHEQYF. Written as DNA, the CDR3 is TGTGCCAGCAGTCTGACAGGGTTTCTCCACGAGCAGTACTTC.

V usage is TRBV6-2 or TRBV6-3 and J usage is TRBJ1-5; the D is unclear. Germline V gene sequence: CDR1 MNHEY, CDR2 SVGEGT. Trimming took 3 bases from V and 6 from J, leaving 6 bases between them. CDR3 length: 12 amino acids. CDR3: CASSYTGQPQHF. CDR3 nucleotides: TGTGCCAGCAGTTATACGGGTCAGCCCCAGCATTTT.

A note on this clone: A much larger clone lies a single base off, so this may be a read error. The rearrangement uses TRBV13 and TRBJ2-6; D might be TRBD1 (5 bases). The CDR3 is 19 amino acids. The germline CDR1 and CDR2 sequences are PRHDT and FYEKMQ (reference sequence). In DNA, the CDR3 is TGTGCCAACAGCTCTTATGACCAGGGCCCGACCTCTGGGGCCAACGTCCTGACTTTC. Translating it yields CANSSYDQGPTSGANVLTF.

This clone was found many times. A read error may explain this, as a much larger clone is one base away. V is TRBV6-2 or TRBV6-3 and J is TRBJ2-3; 7 nucleotides match TRBD2. Germline CDR1 is MNHEY and CDR2 is SVGEGT. Trimming took 2 bases from V and 5 from J; bases not matched to a gene: 10. The CDR3 runs to 16 residues. The CDR3 region is CASSYMTGGSKDTQYF. CDR3 nucleotide sequence: TGTGCCAGCAGTTACATGACTGGCGGGAGTAAAGATACGCAGTATTTT.